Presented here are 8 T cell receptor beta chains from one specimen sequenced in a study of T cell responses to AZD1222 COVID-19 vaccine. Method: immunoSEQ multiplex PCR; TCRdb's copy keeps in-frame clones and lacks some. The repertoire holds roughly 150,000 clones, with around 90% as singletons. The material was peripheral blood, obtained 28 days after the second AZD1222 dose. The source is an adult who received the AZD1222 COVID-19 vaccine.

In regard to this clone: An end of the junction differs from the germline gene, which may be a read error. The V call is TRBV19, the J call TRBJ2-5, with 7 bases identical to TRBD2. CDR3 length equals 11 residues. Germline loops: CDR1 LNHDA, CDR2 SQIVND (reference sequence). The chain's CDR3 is CASSSGWTQYF. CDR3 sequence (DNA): TGTGCCAGCAGTAGCGGGTGGACCCAGTACTTC.

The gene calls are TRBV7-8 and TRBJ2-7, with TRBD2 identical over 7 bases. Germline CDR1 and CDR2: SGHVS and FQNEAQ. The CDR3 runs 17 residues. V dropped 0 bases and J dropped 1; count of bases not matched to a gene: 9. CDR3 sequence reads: CASSLAFAASGSYEQYF. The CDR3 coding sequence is TGTGCCAGCAGCTTAGCTTTCGCGGCTAGCGGATCCTACGAGCAGTACTTC.

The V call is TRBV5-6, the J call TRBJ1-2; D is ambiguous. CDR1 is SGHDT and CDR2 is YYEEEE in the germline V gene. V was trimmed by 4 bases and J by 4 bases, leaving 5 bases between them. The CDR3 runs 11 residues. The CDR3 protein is CASSDFYGYTF. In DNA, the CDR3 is TGTGCCAGCAGCGACTTCTATGGCTACACCTTC. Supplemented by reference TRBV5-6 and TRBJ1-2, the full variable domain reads DAGVTQSPTHLIKTRGQQVTLRCSPKSGHDTVSWYQQALGQGPQFIFQYYEEEERQRGNFPDRFSGHQFPNYSSELNVNALLLGDSALYLCASSDFYGYTFGSGTRLTVV.

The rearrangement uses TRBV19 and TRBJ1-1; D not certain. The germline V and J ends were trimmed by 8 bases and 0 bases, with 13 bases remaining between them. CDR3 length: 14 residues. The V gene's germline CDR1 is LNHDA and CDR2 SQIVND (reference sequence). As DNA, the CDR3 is TGTGCCAGTTACGGACGGAGAGTGAACACTGAAGCTTTCTTT. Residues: CASYGRRVNTEAFF.

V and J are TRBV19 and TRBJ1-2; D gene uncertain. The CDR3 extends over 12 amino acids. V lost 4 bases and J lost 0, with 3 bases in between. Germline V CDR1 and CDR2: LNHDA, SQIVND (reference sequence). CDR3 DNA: TGTGCCAGTAGTAATGCTAACTATGGCTACACCTTC. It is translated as CASSNANYGYTF.

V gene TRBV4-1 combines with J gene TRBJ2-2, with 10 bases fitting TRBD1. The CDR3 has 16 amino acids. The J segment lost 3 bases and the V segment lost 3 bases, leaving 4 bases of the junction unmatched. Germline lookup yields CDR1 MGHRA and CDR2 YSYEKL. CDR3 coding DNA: TGCGCCAGCAGCCATGCCGGGACAGGGGACACCGGGGAGCTGTTTTTT. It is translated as CASSHAGTGDTGELFF.

The CDR3 region is CAWSSLAGGYTF. The CDR3 bases are TGTGCCTGGAGCTCCCTAGCCGGCGGCTACACCTTC. The chain uses TRBV30 and TRBJ1-2, with D unresolved. Trimming cost V 3 bases and J 8 bases, with 13 bases left between them. Germline-derived CDR1 and CDR2 are GTSNPN and SVGIG (reference sequence). CDR3 length: 12 amino acids.

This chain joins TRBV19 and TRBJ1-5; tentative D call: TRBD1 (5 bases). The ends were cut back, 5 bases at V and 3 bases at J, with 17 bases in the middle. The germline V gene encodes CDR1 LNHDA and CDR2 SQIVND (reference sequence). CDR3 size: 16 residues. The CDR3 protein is CASSLQRGGFNQPQHF. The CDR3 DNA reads TGTGCCAGTAGTCTTCAAAGGGGAGGCTTCAATCAGCCCCAGCATTTT.